The rows below give T cell receptor beta chains drawn from one sample of a study of response to subunit inactivated influenza vaccine. TCRdb ran MiXCR on the RT-PCR reads and lists one entry per CDR3 protein. The data contain 710,000 or so distinct CDR3 sequences, around 16% of them singletons. The material sequenced was PBMCs from blood, taken roughly 12 days after vaccination. Receptors were obtained from a man aged 50 to 59 who received an inactivated influenza vaccine. Both conserved end residues are part of each CDR3. A D gene is named only where the DNA matches it firmly. Size is stated for part of the rows, as once, few or many counts, or as a class when the clone is expanded.

v_call	clone_size	j_call	d_call	cdr3_nt	cdr3_aa
TRBV30	-	TRBJ2-3	TRBD2	TGTGCCTGGAGAACTAGCGACCCAGATACGCAGTATTTT	CAWRTSDPDTQYF
TRBV5-5	few	TRBJ1-1	-	TGTGCCAGCAGCTTGGTGCCCCCGGGTGAAGCTTTCTTT	CASSLVPPGEAFF
TRBV7-9	few	TRBJ1-5	-	TGTGCCAGCAGCTTATTCTCAGGGGAGGATCAGCATTTT	CASSLFSGEDQHF
TRBV29-1	few	TRBJ2-7	TRBD2	TGCAGCGTTGCGGGACTACACTCCTACGAGCAGTACTTC	CSVAGLHSYEQYF
TRBV5-1	many	TRBJ1-1	TRBD1	TGCGCCAGCAGCTTGCGGGACAGGGTCAACACTGAAGCTTTCTTT	CASSLRDRVNTEAFF
TRBV24-1	few	TRBJ2-5	-	TGTGCCACCAGTGAGCGGGACCTATTTGGGTCCCAGTACTTC	CATSERDLFGSQYF
TRBV3-1	few	TRBJ2-4	TRBD1	TGTGCCAGCAGCCAATGGGGAGAAGGGACAGGGTTTAACATTCAGTACTTC	CASSQWGEGTGFNIQYF
TRBV5-5	-	TRBJ2-5	-	TGTGCCAGCAGCTTGGCGTCTATGGAGACCCAGTACTTC	CASSLASMETQYF
TRBV28	few	TRBJ2-2	TRBD2	TGTGCCAGCACCTTGACGGGAGGTTTCACCGGGGAGCTGTTTTTT	CASTLTGGFTGELFF
TRBV10-3	-	TRBJ2-3	TRBD1	TGTGCCATCAGTGACTGGCAGGGGGCCGGCACAGATACGCAGTATTTT	CAISDWQGAGTDTQYF
TRBV28	-	TRBJ1-2	-	TGTGCCAGCAGTTTGCAGGAGGGTGGCTACACCTTC	CASSLQEGGYTF
TRBV7-9	-	TRBJ2-1	TRBD2	TGTGCCAGCAGCCGAACCCAAGGTAGCGGGAGGCATGAGCAGTTCTTC	CASSRTQGSGRHEQFF
TRBV28	few	TRBJ2-2	-	TGTGCCAGCAGCCCCCCCGGTCAGATCGATACGGGGGAGCTGTTTTTT	CASSPPGQIDTGELFF
TRBV29-1	few	TRBJ2-1	TRBD2	TGCAGCGTTGCTTCTAGCGGGGGGGCGAATGAGCAGTTCTTC	CSVASSGGANEQFF
TRBV4-1	-	TRBJ2-1	-	TGCGCCAGCAGCCAAGTGGTGGGGTTCTCCTACAATGAGCAGTTCTTC	CASSQVVGFSYNEQFF
TRBV20-1	-	TRBJ2-1	TRBD2	TGCAGTCCTCCCGGGACTAGCGGGAGTGAGGGATACAATGAGCAGTTCTTC	CSPPGTSGSEGYNEQFF
TRBV5-5	-	TRBJ1-3	-	TGTGCCAGCAGCTTCCTGCTTATTTTCGGATCTGGAAACACCATATATTTT	CASSFLLIFGSGNTIYF
TRBV20-1	-	TRBJ2-7	TRBD2	TGCAGTGCTAGCGGGCTTCTAGCGGGAGGGCCCTACGAGCAGTACTTC	CSASGLLAGGPYEQYF
TRBV7-9	few	TRBJ2-1	-	TGTGCCAGCAGCTTCGCGACCCATGAGCAGTTCTTC	CASSFATHEQFF
TRBV5-1	-	TRBJ1-4	-	TGCGCCAGCAGCCGGGAGTCAACTAATGAAAAACTGTTTTTT	CASSRESTNEKLFF
TRBV6-5	-	TRBJ2-7	TRBD2	TGTGCCAGCAGTTACGATCCGCGGGCGGGGGGTAACGAGCAGTACTTC	CASSYDPRAGGNEQYF
TRBV7-2	-	TRBJ2-7	-	TGTGCCAGCAGCTTGGGGACAAGGAGCTCCTACGAGCAGTACTTC	CASSLGTRSSYEQYF
TRBV20-1	many	TRBJ2-5	-	TGCTCCCTAAGGGATGAGACCCAGTACTTC	CSLRDETQYF
TRBV12-3/TRBV12-4	many	TRBJ2-1	TRBD1	TGTGCCAGCAGCCACCGGGACAGGCAATACAATGAGCAGTTCTTC	CASSHRDRQYNEQFF
TRBV7-2	few	TRBJ2-1	TRBD2	TGTGCCAGCAGCTTAGAGAGCGGGGTTACCTACAATGAGCAGTTCTTC	CASSLESGVTYNEQFF
TRBV14	-	TRBJ1-1	-	TGTGCCAGCAGCCAAGGGCCCGGAGTCCCGGCTTTCTTT	CASSQGPGVPAFF
TRBV10-2	once	TRBJ1-1	-	TGCGCCAGCAGTGAGTTGCGGGGGCCGGACACTGAAGCTTTCTTT	CASSELRGPDTEAFF
TRBV11-2	few	TRBJ2-1	TRBD2	TGTGCCAGCAGCTTAGTACCCACTAGCGGGTTCTCCTACAATGAGCAGTTCTTC	CASSLVPTSGFSYNEQFF
TRBV29-1	many	TRBJ2-1	TRBD2	TGCAGCGTTGAATATCGTCTAGCGGGAGTCAATGAGCAGTTCTTC	CSVEYRLAGVNEQFF
TRBV7-2	-	TRBJ2-1	TRBD1	TGTGCCAGCAGACAAGACAGGGCGTCCTACAATGAGCAGTTCTTC	CASRQDRASYNEQFF